Sequencing of this T cell receptor (beta chain) was carried out in a study of T cell repertoires in cytomegalovirus infection. Trimming took off 7 bases at V and 4 bases at J, with 14 bases between the two ends. Germline assignment: CDR1 MNHNY and CDR2 SVGAGI (reference sequence). The CDR3 extends over 13 amino acids. For this clonotype: The antigen remains unidentified.

TCRdb re-called the reads through MiXCR, storing one row per CDR3 protein. The profile shows 80,000 to 95,000 distinct CDR3 sequences, about 29% of them singletons. The sequences come from CD8+ T cells from cultured PBMCs, collected from culture after CMV antigen stimulation. The receptor comes from a human donor in good health (CMV status not recorded). Some clones in this sample may be carry-over from other donors' samples. The chain couples TRBV6-6 to TRBJ2-7; D is ambiguous. CDR3 bases: TGTGCCAGCATACGACAAACTGGGTACGAGCAGTACTTC. This codes for CASIRQTGYEQYF.